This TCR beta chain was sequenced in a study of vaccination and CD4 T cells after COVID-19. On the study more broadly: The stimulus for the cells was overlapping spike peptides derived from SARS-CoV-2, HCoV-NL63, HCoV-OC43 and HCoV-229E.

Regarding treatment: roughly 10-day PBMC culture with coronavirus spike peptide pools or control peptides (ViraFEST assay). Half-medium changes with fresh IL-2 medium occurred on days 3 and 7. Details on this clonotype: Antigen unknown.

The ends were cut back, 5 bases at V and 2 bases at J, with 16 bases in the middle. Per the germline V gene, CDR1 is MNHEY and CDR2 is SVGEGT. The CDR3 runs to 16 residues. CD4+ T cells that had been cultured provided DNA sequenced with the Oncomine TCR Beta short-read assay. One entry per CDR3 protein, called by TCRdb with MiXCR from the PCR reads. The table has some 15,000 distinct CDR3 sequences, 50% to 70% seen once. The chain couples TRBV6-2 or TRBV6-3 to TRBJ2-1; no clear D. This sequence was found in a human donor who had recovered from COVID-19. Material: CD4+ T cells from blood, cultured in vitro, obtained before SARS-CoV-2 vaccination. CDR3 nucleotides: TGTGCCAGCAGTACCCAAACCCGTCAGGCCTACAATGAGCAGTTCTTC. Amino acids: CASSTQTRQAYNEQFF.